The rows below give T cell receptor beta chains drawn from one sample of a study of blood T cell repertoires in COVID-19. Sequenced by immunoSEQ multiplex PCR; TCRdb stores in-frame clones only, minus some. Of over 100,000 clones listed, around nine tenths are singletons. Material: peripheral blood. The receptors were gathered from a man between 50 and 59 years old with active or convalescent COVID-19. Both conserved end residues are part of each CDR3. The order of the fields is clone size, D gene, J gene, V gene, CDR3 DNA, CDR3 protein. A D gene is named only where the DNA matches it firmly. Clone size, where shown, is once, few, many, or a class for clones that have expanded.

- - TRBJ1-1 TRBV4-3 TGCGCCAGCAGCCATACAGGGTCCTTGAACACTGAAGCTTTCTTT CASSHTGSLNTEAFF
- - TRBJ2-3 TRBV15 TGTGCCACCAGCAGAGATGGGGGGGGACAAATCACAGATACGCAGTATTTT CATSRDGGGQITDTQYF
- - TRBJ1-4 TRBV2 TGTGCCAGCAGTGGGAATTTAGGGGCTGGGAAACTGTTTTTT CASSGNLGAGKLFF
once TRBD1 TRBJ2-7 TRBV30 TGTGCCTGGAGTCGATACCGGGACAGTCTTAAAGGCTCCTACGAGCAGTACTTC CAWSRYRDSLKGSYEQYF
once TRBD1 TRBJ1-5 TRBV4-1 TGCGCCAGCAGCCAAGATCCCACAGGGGGCAATCAGCCCCAGCATTTT CASSQDPTGGNQPQHF
- - TRBJ2-1 TRBV24-1 TGTGCCACCAGTGATTCCTTTAGTCATGAGCAGTTCTTC CATSDSFSHEQFF
- - TRBJ1-5 TRBV27 TGTGCCAGCAGTTTAGGGGGCGCAGGGAATCAGCCCCAGCATTTT CASSLGGAGNQPQHF
- TRBD1 TRBJ2-7 TRBV5-1 TGCGCCAGCAGCTCGGGACAGGGATTCAACGAGCAGTACTTC CASSSGQGFNEQYF
once TRBD2 TRBJ2-2 TRBV3-1/TRBV3-2 TGTGCCAGCAGCCAAGTCTACCTGGCTAGCGGGATTGGGGAGCTGTTTTTT CASSQVYLASGIGELFF
- TRBD2 TRBJ2-3 TRBV28 TGTGCCAGCAGTAAATCCGGGACTAGCGGGGGGGCCAGGGATACGCAGTATTTT CASSKSGTSGGARDTQYF
- - TRBJ2-7 TRBV14 TGTGCCAGCAGCCAAACTGCTCCTTCCTACGAGCAGTACTTC CASSQTAPSYEQYF
once TRBD1 TRBJ1-1 TRBV18 TGTGCCAGCTCCGGACAGGGGGCAATGAACACTGAAGCTTTCTTT CASSGQGAMNTEAFF
- TRBD1 TRBJ2-4 TRBV11-2 TGTGCCAGCAGCCGTTCGGGACAGCTAACAGCCAAAAACATTCAGTACTTC CASSRSGQLTAKNIQYF
- TRBD2 TRBJ2-2 TRBV5-1 TGCGCCAGCAGCTCGGCTAGCGGGGATACCGGGGAGCTGTTTTTT CASSSASGDTGELFF
- - TRBJ2-5 TRBV18 TGTGCCAGCTCACCACCGCGGGGCCAAGAGACCCAGTACTTC CASSPPRGQETQYF
- - TRBJ2-1 TRBV19 TGTGCCAGTAGTATCCTCCAGGGGAACAATGAGCAGTTCTTC CASSILQGNNEQFF
- TRBD2 TRBJ2-1 TRBV24-1 TGTGCCACCAGTGACGGGCTCATAAATCTAGCGGGGGAGGGCTACAATGAGCAGTTCTTC CATSDGLINLAGEGYNEQFF
- - TRBJ2-1 TRBV29-1 TGCAGCGCCGGGGCAGGGGATTACAATGAGCAGTTCTTC CSAGAGDYNEQFF
- - TRBJ1-5 TRBV28 TGTGCCAGCAACGCGGGAGGGGAGGGAGGAAGCAATCAGCCCCAGCATTTT CASNAGGEGGSNQPQHF
few TRBD1 TRBJ2-2 TRBV5-4 TGTGCCAGCAGCTTGGCGGACAGGGTATCGGGGGAGCTGTTTTTT CASSLADRVSGELFF
- - TRBJ1-4 TRBV20-1 TGCAGTGCTCGGACAGAAGAAAAACTGTTTTTT CSARTEEKLFF
- - TRBJ1-2 TRBV2 TGTGCCAGCAGTCAAACTGGACAGACCGATGGCTACACCTTC CASSQTGQTDGYTF
- - TRBJ2-7 TRBV5-1 TGCGCCAGCAGCTTGATCGCAGGCTACGAGCAGTACTTC CASSLIAGYEQYF
- - TRBJ1-1 TRBV12-3/TRBV12-4 TGTGCCAGCAATTCCGACAGGAACACTGAAGCTTTCTTT CASNSDRNTEAFF
- - TRBJ2-1 TRBV12-5 TGTGCTAGTGGTTTGGTACCCCACAGGGGAGGTTACCATGAGCAGTTCTTC CASGLVPHRGGYHEQFF
- - TRBJ1-3 TRBV7-9 TGTGCCAGCAGCATCCGGACTCCTGGAAACACCATATATTTT CASSIRTPGNTIYF
- - TRBJ2-3 TRBV2 TGTGCCAGCAGTGCAGGACTAGATACGCAGTATTTT CASSAGLDTQYF
- - TRBJ1-1 TRBV6-5 TGTGCCAGCAGTTCCCGCAGGGGGAACACTGAAGCTTTCTTT CASSSRRGNTEAFF
- - TRBJ2-1 TRBV30 TGTGCCTGGAGAGGATTTTGGGAGAGTGGTGAGCAGTTCTTC CAWRGFWESGEQFF
- - TRBJ2-7 TRBV12-5 TGTGCTAGTGGTCCAGAATACGGCGGGCAGTACTTC CASGPEYGGQYF
- TRBD1 TRBJ1-4 TRBV27 TGTGCCAGCAAACAGGGGGCAACTAATGAAAAACTGTTTTTT CASKQGATNEKLFF
- TRBD1 TRBJ1-4 TRBV6-5 TGTGCCAGCAGTTCGGGACAGGGGGCGTTTAATGAAAAACTGTTTTTT CASSSGQGAFNEKLFF
few - TRBJ1-6 TRBV6-5 TGTGCCAGCAGTCGGGGGACCGATTCACCCCTCCACTTT CASSRGTDSPLHF
- TRBD1 TRBJ1-2 TRBV14 TGTGCCAGCAGCAAGGGGACAGGGATTAACTATGGCTACACCTTC CASSKGTGINYGYTF
- - TRBJ1-3 TRBV4-1 TGCGCCAGCAGCCAAGATCTAGCCCGCACTGGAAACACCATATATTTT CASSQDLARTGNTIYF
- - TRBJ1-1 TRBV20-1 TGCAGTGCTAGAAGCGCTCGGGTAGCTTTCTTT CSARSARVAFF
few TRBD2 TRBJ2-3 TRBV30 TGTGCCTGGAGTCTGCGGGGGGGCCCCACAGATACGCAGTATTTT CAWSLRGGPTDTQYF
- - TRBJ2-1 TRBV9 TGTGCCAGCAGCCTAAGCCCTCTAAGTGAGCAGTTCTTC CASSLSPLSEQFF
few - TRBJ1-5 TRBV7-2 TGTGCCAGCAGCTCGCAGGGCGATCAGCCCCAGCATTTT CASSSQGDQPQHF
- TRBD1 TRBJ2-4 TRBV30 TGTGCCTGGAGTAACCGGGACAGCCTAGCCAAAAACATTCAGTACTTC CAWSNRDSLAKNIQYF
- - TRBJ2-5 TRBV2 TGTGCCAGCAGTCAGGGCCCTGGAAAGTCCCAGTACTTC CASSQGPGKSQYF
- TRBD1 TRBJ2-3 TRBV5-1 TGCGCCAGCAGCTTGGCCGGGACAGGGGGCACAGATACGCAGTATTTT CASSLAGTGGTDTQYF
- TRBD1 TRBJ1-6 TRBV7-2 TGTGCCAGCAGCTTAGTGACAGGGGGAAATTCACCCCTCCACTTT CASSLVTGGNSPLHF
- - TRBJ1-2 TRBV2 TGTGCCAGCACCACCTTGACAGGCGGGGGCTATGGCTACACCTTC CASTTLTGGGYGYTF
few TRBD1 TRBJ1-5 TRBV19 TGTGCCAGTACTTTGGGGACAGGGTATAATCAGCCCCAGCATTTT CASTLGTGYNQPQHF
few TRBD1 TRBJ1-2 TRBV2 TGTGCCAGCAGCCGCGACAGGGGGGACTATGGCTACACCTTC CASSRDRGDYGYTF
- - TRBJ2-5 TRBV5-1 TGCGCCAGCACCCTGGACAGCCCTCAAGAGACCCAGTACTTC CASTLDSPQETQYF
- - TRBJ1-5 TRBV15 TGTGCCACCAGCAGACCCTCCTTAGCGGGAAAGGGGAATCAGCCCCAGCATTTT CATSRPSLAGKGNQPQHF
- TRBD1 TRBJ1-6 TRBV2 TGTGCCAGCAGTCCTTGGACAGGGGCCAATTCACCCCTCCACTTT CASSPWTGANSPLHF
- TRBD1 TRBJ1-4 TRBV10-3 TGTGCCATCAGTGTCAGGGGGCCGGAGACTAATGAAAAACTGTTTTTT CAISVRGPETNEKLFF
- - TRBJ1-2 TRBV21-1 TGTGCCAGCAGCAATGCCAGGTTGTACGGCTACACCTTC CASSNARLYGYTF
- TRBD1 TRBJ1-2 TRBV28 TGTGCCAGCAGAACACGGACAGGGCAAGGCTACACCTTC CASRTRTGQGYTF
- - TRBJ1-2 TRBV6-1 TGTGCCAGCAGTGCACCTCAGGGGAAGGAGGCGGCTAACTATGGCTACACCTTC CASSAPQGKEAANYGYTF
- TRBD1 TRBJ1-1 TRBV10-3 TGTGCCATCAGTGTTGGACAGGGGGGGAACACTGAAGCTTTCTTT CAISVGQGGNTEAFF
- - TRBJ1-1 TRBV5-4 TGTGCCAGCAGCTTAACCGGGAGGAACACTGAAGCTTTCTTT CASSLTGRNTEAFF
once TRBD2 TRBJ2-1 TRBV28 TGTGCCAGCAGTTTCGGCGGGGGGGCTAATGAGCAGTTCTTC CASSFGGGANEQFF
- TRBD1 TRBJ2-7 TRBV11-3 TGTGCCAGCAGCTCAGGGGGAGCCTACGAGCAGTACTTC CASSSGGAYEQYF
- - TRBJ1-5 TRBV24-1 TGTGCCACCCAATTTACATACGGGACACTTAGCAATCAGCCCCAGCATTTT CATQFTYGTLSNQPQHF
- TRBD1 TRBJ2-2 TRBV19 TGTGCCACCTCCGGGACAGGTGGTACCGGGGAGCTGTTTTTT CATSGTGGTGELFF